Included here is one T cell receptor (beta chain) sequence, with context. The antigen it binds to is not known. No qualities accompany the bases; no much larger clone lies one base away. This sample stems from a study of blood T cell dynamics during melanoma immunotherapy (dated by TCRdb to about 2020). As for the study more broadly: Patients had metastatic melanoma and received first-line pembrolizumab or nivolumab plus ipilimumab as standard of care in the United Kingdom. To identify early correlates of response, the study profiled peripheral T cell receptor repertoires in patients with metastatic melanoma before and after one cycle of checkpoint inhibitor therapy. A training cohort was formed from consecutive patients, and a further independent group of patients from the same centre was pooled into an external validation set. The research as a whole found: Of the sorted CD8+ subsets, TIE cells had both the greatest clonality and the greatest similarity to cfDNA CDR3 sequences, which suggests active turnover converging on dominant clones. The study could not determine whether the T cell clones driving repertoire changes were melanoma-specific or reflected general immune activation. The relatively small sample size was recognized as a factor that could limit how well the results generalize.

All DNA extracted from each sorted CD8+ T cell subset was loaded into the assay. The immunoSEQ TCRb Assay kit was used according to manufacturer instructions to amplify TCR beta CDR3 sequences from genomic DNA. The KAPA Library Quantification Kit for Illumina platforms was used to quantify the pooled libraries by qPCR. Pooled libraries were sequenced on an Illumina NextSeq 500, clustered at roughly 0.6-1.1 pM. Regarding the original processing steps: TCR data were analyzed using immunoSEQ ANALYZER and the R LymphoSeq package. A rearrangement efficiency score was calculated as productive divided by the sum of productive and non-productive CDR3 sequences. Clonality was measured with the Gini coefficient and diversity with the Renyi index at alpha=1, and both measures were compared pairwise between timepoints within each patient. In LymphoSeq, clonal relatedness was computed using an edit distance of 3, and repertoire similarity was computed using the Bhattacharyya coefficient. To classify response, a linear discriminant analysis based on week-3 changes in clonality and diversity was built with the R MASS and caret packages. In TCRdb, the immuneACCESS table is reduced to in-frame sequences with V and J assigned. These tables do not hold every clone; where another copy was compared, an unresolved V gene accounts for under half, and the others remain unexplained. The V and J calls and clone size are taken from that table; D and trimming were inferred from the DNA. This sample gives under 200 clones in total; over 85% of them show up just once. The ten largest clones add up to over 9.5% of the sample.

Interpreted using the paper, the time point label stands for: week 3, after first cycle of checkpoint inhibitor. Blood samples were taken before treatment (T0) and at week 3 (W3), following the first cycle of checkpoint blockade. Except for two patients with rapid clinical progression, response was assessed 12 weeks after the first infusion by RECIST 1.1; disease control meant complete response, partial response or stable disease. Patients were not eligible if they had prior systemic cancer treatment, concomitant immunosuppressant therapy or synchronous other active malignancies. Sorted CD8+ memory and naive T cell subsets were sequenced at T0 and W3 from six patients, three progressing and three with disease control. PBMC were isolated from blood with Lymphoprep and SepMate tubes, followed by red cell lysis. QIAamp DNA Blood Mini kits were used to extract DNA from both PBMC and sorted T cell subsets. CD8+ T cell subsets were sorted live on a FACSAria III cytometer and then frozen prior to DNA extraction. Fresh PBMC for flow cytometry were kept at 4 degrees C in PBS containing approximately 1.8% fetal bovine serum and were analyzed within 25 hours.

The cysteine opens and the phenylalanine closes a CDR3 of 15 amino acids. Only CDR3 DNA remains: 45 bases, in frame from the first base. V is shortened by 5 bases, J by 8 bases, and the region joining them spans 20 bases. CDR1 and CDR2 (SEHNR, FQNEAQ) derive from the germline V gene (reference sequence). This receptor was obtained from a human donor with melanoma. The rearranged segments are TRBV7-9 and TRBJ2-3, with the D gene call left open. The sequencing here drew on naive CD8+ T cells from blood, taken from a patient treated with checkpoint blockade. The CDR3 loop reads CASSPSASMGITQYF. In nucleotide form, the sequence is TGTGCCAGCAGCCCGTCAGCGTCGATGGGGATTACGCAGTATTTT.